This T cell receptor beta chain was identified during a study of T-cell reconstitution after alpha-beta-depleted transplantation in children. It was with unique molecular identifiers that the TCRbeta library was prepared. TCRdb independently ran MiXCR on the PCR reads; one entry per CDR3 protein. The top ten clones hold 12% to 15% of a sample with around 490,000 distinct CDR3 sequences, about an eighth of them seen once. Per germline, CDR1 MNHEY and CDR2 SMNVEV (reference sequence). Trimming took 2 bases from V and 4 from J; bases not matched to a gene: 2. The length of the CDR3 is 15 residues. As to this clonotype: Its antigen is still unknown.

Overall study findings and caveats: From surviving recipient T cells and thymic progenitors came the high day-60 TCRbeta diversity observed in some patients. One year after transplant, T-cell counts and diversity came mostly from newly produced T cells. Alpha-beta T cells present about two months after transplant were reported to originate from several hundred expanded graft clones.

The sequence derives from a female patient under 10 years old who had a stem cell transplant for aplastic anemia, so the T cells may come from the graft donor. Sequenced here: PBMCs, mostly from graft donor cells, sampled 180 days after TCRalphabeta/CD19-depleted stem cell transplant. V is TRBV27 and J is TRBJ2-2, with TRBD2 identical over 9 bases. The chain's CDR3 is CASSLRGRATGELFF. The CDR3 bases are TGTGCCAGCAGTTTACGCGGGAGGGCCACCGGGGAGCTGTTTTTT.